Each of the 2 T cell receptor beta chains below was sequenced from the same sample in a study of cytomegalovirus exposure and HLA in healthy donors. PCR employed 60 Vbeta and 13 Jbeta primers. Data came from immunoSEQ multiplex PCR; TCRdb stores just in-frame clones and leaves some out. The sample has over 150,000 clones, roughly 80% seen once. Material: PBMCs. Receptor source: a male donor in good health and CMV-seronegative.

This chain links TRBV20-1 with TRBJ2-5; possible D gene TRBD2, 5 bases. The J call is doubtful: the DNA matches TRBJ2-7 better. Germline CDR1 and CDR2: DFQATT and SNEGSKA (reference sequence). The CDR3 contains 11 residues. The CDR3 DNA follows: TGCAGTGCCGCCCGGGGTTACGAGCAGTACTTC. Translation: CSAARGYEQYF.

The CDR3 reads CASRSTGGRYEQYF. The CDR3 DNA reads as TGTGCCAGCCGGTCGACAGGGGGAAGATACGAGCAGTACTTC. The chain carries TRBV2 and TRBJ2-7; 9 positions agree with TRBD1. CDR1 and CDR2 from the germline V gene are SNHLY and FYNNEI. This CDR3 has 14 residues. V lost 8 bases and J lost 4; bases outside the gene matches: 9.